The 10 T cell receptor beta chains below come from one sample, sequenced in a study of response to subunit inactivated influenza vaccine. TCRdb used MiXCR to reprocess the RT-PCR reads, holding one entry per CDR3 protein. The sample carries hundreds of thousands of distinct CDR3 sequences, approximately 9.9% recorded once. The sequencing here drew on PBMCs from blood, taken about 40 days after vaccination. Every receptor here comes from a middle-aged man who received an inactivated influenza vaccine.

This clonotype was found a few times. This chain joins TRBV15 and TRBJ2-1; possibly TRBD2 for D (5 bases). The CDR3 sequence is 15 residues long. Trimming took 5 bases from V and 7 from J, leaving 18 bases between them. The germline V gene has CDR1 LNHNV and CDR2 YYDKDF (reference sequence). The CDR3 DNA is TGTGCCACCAGCTTGACCCAGCGAGGAGGAAATGAGCAGTTCTTC. It is translated as CATSLTQRGGNEQFF.

The chain joins TRBV12-3 or TRBV12-4 to TRBJ2-1; possible D gene TRBD1, 7 bases. The CDR3 is 14 residues long. The V gene lost 4 bases and the J gene lost 5 bases, with 12 bases spanning the gap. In nucleotides, the CDR3 is TGTGCCAGCAGTTGGAGGGGGCGGAACAATGAGCAGTTCTTC. This sequence encodes CASSWRGRNNEQFF.

This chain connects TRBV29-1 to TRBJ2-7; D is possibly TRBD1 or TRBD2 (5 bases each). Deletions cut 3 bases from V and 3 bases from J, with 15 bases between. The CDR3 consists of 14 residues. In germline, CDR1 is SQVTM, CDR2 ANQGSEA. The CDR3, as DNA: TGCAGCGTTGACCCGGGACCGCCCTACTACGAGCAGTACTTC. Residues: CSVDPGPPYYEQYF.

The genes are TRBV12-3 or TRBV12-4 and TRBJ1-1, with D possibly TRBD1 on 5 matching bases. V shed 3 bases and J shed 1 base, with 9 bases lying between them. The CDR3 contains 14 residues. The CDR3 DNA reads TGTGCCAGCAGTTTTAACGGGGGGAACACTGAAGCTTTCTTT. Its translation is CASSFNGGNTEAFF.

This clonotype has more than one count but fewer than ten. The chain links TRBV12-3 or TRBV12-4 to TRBJ2-5, with D tentatively TRBD2 (6 bases). V dropped 3 bases and J dropped 4 bases, with 15 bases sitting between them. The CDR3 contains 15 residues. The CDR3 nucleotides read TGTGCCAGCAGTTTCCTCGCGGGATCAGGAGAGACCCAGTACTTC. It translates to CASSFLAGSGETQYF.

This rearrangement joins TRBV11-2 to TRBJ1-2; D gene uncertain. In germline, CDR1 is SGHAT, CDR2 FQNNGV. The length of the CDR3 is 13 residues. V was trimmed by 5 bases and J by 3 bases, leaving 10 bases between them. The CDR3: CASSHRAYYGYTF. DNA for the CDR3: TGTGCCAGCAGCCATCGAGCCTACTATGGCTACACCTTC. The full variable domain, rest sourced from reference TRBV11-2 and TRBJ1-2, is EAGVAQSPRYKIIEKRQSVAFWCNPISGHATLYWYQQILGQGPKLLIQFQNNGVVDDSQLPKDRFSAERLKGVDSTLKIQPAKLEDSAVYLCASSHRAYYGYTFGSGTRLTVV.

This chain links TRBV24-1 with TRBJ2-5, with D possibly matching TRBD1 (5 bases). CDR3 length equals 12 residues. Germline-derived CDR1 and CDR2 are KGHDR and SFDVKD. The germline V and J ends were trimmed by 10 bases and 4 bases, with 12 bases remaining between them. The CDR3 DNA is TGTGCCACGTCAGGGTTGGCAGAGACCCAGTACTTC. Residues: CATSGLAETQYF.

There are a few counts of this clonotype. The CDR3 nucleotides read TGTGCCAGCAGTTATCGCGGACTCTATAGCAATCAGCCCCAGCATTTT. Its protein is CASSYRGLYSNQPQHF. This chain uses TRBV6-2 or TRBV6-3 with TRBJ1-5; D gene uncertain. Trimming stripped 3 bases from V and 0 bases from J, with 12 bases between. The length of the CDR3 is 16 residues. Per the germline V gene, CDR1 is MNHEY and CDR2 is SVGEGT.

This clonotype showed up many times. J is TRBJ2-1 and V is TRBV5-1, with 8 bases that match TRBD2. After removal of 4 bases from V and 5 bases from J, the junction contained 8 bases not matched to a gene. The CDR3 extends over 15 amino acids. The germline gives CDR1 SGHRS, CDR2 YFSETQ. The CDR3 reads CASSKQRGPNNEQFF. The CDR3 coding sequence is TGCGCCAGCAGCAAACAGCGGGGGCCAAACAATGAGCAGTTCTTC.

The chain combines TRBV29-1 with TRBJ2-5, with D uncertain. Per the germline V gene, CDR1 is SQVTM and CDR2 is ANQGSEA. V lost 4 bases and J lost 4, with 4 bases in between. The CDR3 runs to 10 residues. The CDR3 DNA reads TGCAGCGTTGGAGGAGAGACCCAGTACTTC. Amino acid sequence: CSVGGETQYF.